A selection of T cell receptor beta chains follows, all from one sample in a study of T cells in Graves' hyperthyroidism and ophthalmopathy. From the multiplex PCR reads, TCRdb called clonotypes with MiXCR, one entry per CDR3 protein. The data show fewer than 400,000 distinct CDR3 sequences, with around 25% seen just once and about 73% held by the top ten. The sequenced material came from blood. These TCRs come from a man in his fifties or sixties with Graves' hyperthyroidism. CDR3s include the opening cysteine and the closing phenylalanine or tryptophan. The D gene is left open where the match is weak. The size entry is marked missing in some rows and otherwise reads once, few, many or a size class.

TRBD2,TRBJ2-5,few,TRBV20-1,CSASPLAGVGETQYF,TGCAGTGCTAGCCCACTAGCGGGAGTAGGAGAGACCCAGTACTTC
TRBD1,TRBJ1-5,-,TRBV7-2,CASSPGGGLGFFQPQHF,TGTGCCAGCAGCCCAGGGGGGGGGCTGGGGTTTTTTCAGCCCCAGCATTTT
TRBD2,TRBJ2-3,once,TRBV20-1,CSARGLADATDTQYF,TGCAGTGCTCGTGGACTAGCCGATGCCACAGATACGCAGTATTTT
-,TRBJ2-1,few,TRBV12-3/TRBV12-4,CASTAGSAYNEQFF,TGTGCCAGCACCGCAGGATCGGCCTACAATGAGCAGTTCTTC
TRBD1,TRBJ1-6,-,TRBV7-2,CASSGRGQGLSPLHF,TGTGCCAGCAGCGGGCGGGGACAGGGGCTGTCACCCCTCCACTTT
-,TRBJ2-2,many,TRBV24-1,CATRTANTGELFF,TGTGCCACCAGGACAGCGAACACCGGGGAGCTGTTTTTT
-,TRBJ1-2,-,TRBV29-1,CSVVGQGVISDYTF,TGCAGCGTTGTGGGGCAGGGTGTTATTTCGGACTACACCTTC
-,TRBJ2-1,many,TRBV11-1,CASRLQDIAYNEQFF,TGTGCCAGCAGACTTCAAGATATAGCCTACAATGAGCAGTTCTTC
TRBD1,TRBJ2-3,many,TRBV2,CASRVGQGASGGDTQYF,TGTGCCAGCAGGGTGGGACAGGGGGCATCAGGCGGCGATACGCAGTATTTT
TRBD2,TRBJ2-1,few,TRBV6-2/TRBV6-3,CASSYGGLAGGYNEQFF,TGTGCCAGCAGTTACGGTGGCCTAGCGGGAGGTTACAATGAGCAGTTCTTC
-,TRBJ2-5,few,TRBV24-1,CATSDPDSRETQYF,TGTGCCACCAGTGATCCGGACAGCAGGGAGACCCAGTACTTC
-,TRBJ1-3,few,TRBV12-3/TRBV12-4,CASSLGPSGNTIYF,TGTGCCAGCAGTTTAGGGCCCTCTGGAAACACCATATATTTT
TRBD1,TRBJ2-5,few,TRBV12-5,CASGLVTQGAGKTQYF,TGTGCTAGTGGTTTGGTAACACAGGGGGCTGGAAAGACCCAGTACTTC
TRBD2,TRBJ2-7,many,TRBV28,CASRLGLAVSYEQYF,TGTGCCAGCAGACTGGGACTAGCGGTCTCCTACGAGCAGTACTTC
TRBD1,TRBJ2-3,few,TRBV3-1,CASSQVSWTGLETDTQYF,TGTGCCAGCAGCCAAGTCTCCTGGACAGGGTTGGAGACAGATACGCAGTATTTT
TRBD1,TRBJ2-7,few,TRBV29-1,CSVGRTGSYEQYF,TGCAGCGTTGGGAGGACAGGCTCCTACGAGCAGTACTTC
-,TRBJ2-3,-,TRBV30,CAWSVGSTDTQYF,TGTGCCTGGAGTGTAGGGAGCACAGATACGCAGTATTTT